The sequence of this T cell receptor (beta chain) was determined in a study of response to subunit inactivated influenza vaccine. About this clonotype: The antigen is not known.

TCRdb reprocessed the RT-PCR reads via MiXCR and lists one record per CDR3 protein. The data contain around 710,000 distinct CDR3 sequences, about 15% of them singletons. The CDR3 is made up of 11 amino acids. CDR1 is SQVTM, CDR2 ANQGSEA, per germline. V shed 4 bases and J shed 4 bases, with 7 bases lying between them. Study-level findings and limits: It was the authors' suggestion that each seasonal influenza vaccination recruits few new T cells.

The chain has TRBV29-1 and TRBJ1-1; D not certain. The receptor was derived from a man in his fifties who received an inactivated influenza vaccine. The sequencing used PBMCs from blood, collected 14 to 15 days before vaccination. The CDR3 sequence: CSVAGPTEAFF. The CDR3 nucleotides are TGCAGCGTTGCAGGACCCACTGAAGCTTTCTTT.